These 18 T cell receptor beta chains share one sample of origin, sequenced in a study of cytomegalovirus exposure and HLA in healthy donors. This PCR relied on a set of 60 Vbeta primers and 13 Jbeta primers. Sequencing was performed with immunoSEQ multiplex PCR; in TCRdb, only in-frame clones are kept and a portion is missing. The repertoire has about 150,000 clones, over 75% of them found once; the top ten carry 1.4%. The sequenced sample was PBMCs. Receptor source: a woman under 40 in good health and CMV-seronegative.

A few counts support this clone. The chain recombines TRBV2 with TRBJ1-4; D ambiguous. From germline, CDR1 is SNHLY and CDR2 FYNNEI. CDR3 size: 13 residues. The V and J ends lost 3 bases and 6 bases respectively, with 8 bases between them. The CDR3 region has the DNA TGTGCCAGCAGTGAGTTGTCTTATGAAAAACTGTTTTTT. Its translation is CASSELSYEKLFF.

V and J are TRBV6-5 and TRBJ2-7; 10 bases fit TRBD2. The CDR3 runs 14 residues. Germline CDR1 reads MNHEY; CDR2 reads SVGAGI. Trimming at V came to 6 bases and at J to 6 bases, leaving 8 bases not matched to a gene. DNA of the CDR3: TGTGCCAGCAGATACAGCGGGGGGGTGGGCGAGCAGTACTTC. Translated: CASRYSGGVGEQYF.

The chain has TRBV6-1 and TRBJ1-6; no clear D. This CDR3 has 15 amino acids. V lost 4 bases, J lost 9 bases, and 16 bases lay in between. Germline CDR1 is MNHNS and CDR2 is SASEGT. The CDR3, as DNA: TGTGCCAGCAGTGTGGGCCCCCCCTCGATTTCACCCCTCCACTTT. Residues: CASSVGPPSISPLHF.

This rearrangement joins TRBV7-9 to TRBJ1-3, with D possibly TRBD1 on 5 matching bases. CDR1 is SEHNR and CDR2 is FQNEAQ in the germline V gene (reference sequence). V was trimmed by 5 bases and J by 8 bases, leaving 19 bases between them. CDR3 length equals 15 residues. CDR3 in DNA: TGTGCCAGCAGCGCTGCAGGGTCCTCTCTGGACACCATATATTTT. Residues: CASSAAGSSLDTIYF.

The CDR3 loop is CASSQAPGQGRSPLHF. The DNA for the CDR3 is TGCGCCAGCAGCCAAGCCCCGGGACAGGGACGTTCACCCCTCCACTTT. The V and J genes are TRBV4-1 and TRBJ1-6, with 9 bases that match TRBD1. The V segment lost 1 base and the J segment 9 bases; nucleotides outside the gene matches: 7. The germline CDR1 and CDR2 sequences are MGHRA and YSYEKL. This CDR3 contains 16 residues.

As DNA, the CDR3 is TGCAGTGCCCCGGTGGTTGCAGCTTTCTTT. Amino acids: CSAPVVAAFF. The chain couples TRBV20-1 to TRBJ1-1; the D is unclear. This CDR3 contains 10 residues. V lost 6 bases and J lost 10, with 12 bases in between. Germline V gene sequence: CDR1 DFQATT, CDR2 SNEGSKA (reference sequence).

The chain couples TRBV27 to TRBJ1-6; 8 bases are a match to TRBD1. V dropped 3 bases and J dropped 7; count of bases not matched to a gene: 5. The germline CDR1 and CDR2 sequences are MNHEY and SMNVEV (reference sequence). CDR3 size: 15 residues. CDR3 sequence reads: CASSFDRGGNSPLHF. As DNA, the CDR3 is TGTGCCAGCAGTTTCGACAGGGGCGGCAATTCACCCCTCCACTTT.

The gene calls are TRBV30 and TRBJ2-5, with D perhaps matching TRBD1 (7 bases). In germline, CDR1 is GTSNPN, CDR2 SVGIG (reference sequence). Trimming took 6 bases from V and 4 from J, leaving 18 bases between them. The CDR3 extends over 14 amino acids. The CDR3 spells CACRGLRGVETQYF. Written as DNA, the CDR3 is TGTGCCTGCCGAGGGCTCAGGGGGGTAGAGACCCAGTACTTC.

The chain uses TRBV7-3 and TRBJ2-7, with 12 bases that match TRBD2. In germline, CDR1 is SGHTA, CDR2 FQGTGA. V lost 2 bases, J lost 6 bases, and 5 bases stayed unmatched. This CDR3 is built from 15 residues. The DNA for the CDR3 is TGTGCCAGCAGCTTACTAGCGGGGGGGCCAGGCGAGCAGTACTTC. Protein: CASSLLAGGPGEQYF. Using reference TRBV7-3 and TRBJ2-7 for the parts outside the CDR3, the full variable domain is GAGVSQTPSNKVTEKGKYVELRCDPISGHTALYWYRQSLGQGPEFLIYFQGTGAADDSGLPNDRFFAVRPEGSVSTLKIQRTERGDSAVYLCASSLLAGGPGEQYFGPGTRLTVT.

The DNA for the CDR3 is TGTGCCAGCAGCCTTTCAGACTACGAGCAGTACTTC. Translating gives CASSLSDYEQYF. V and J are TRBV5-5 and TRBJ2-7; D is uncertain. The CDR3 length is 12 residues. The V end lost 4 bases, the J end lost 3 bases, and 8 bases lay between the germline ends. CDR1 is SGHKS, CDR2 YYEKEE, per germline (reference sequence).

V usage is TRBV21-1 and J usage is TRBJ2-1; TRBD2 is the table's D call, not checked against the DNA. TRBV21-1 is termed a pseudogene. The length of the CDR3 is 13 residues. This CDR3 reads CASAGGTYNEQFF. DNA for the CDR3: TGTGCCAGCGCGGGGGGTACCTACAATGAGCAGTTCTTC.

This clone was observed once. As DNA, the CDR3 is TGTGCCAGCAGTTTACGGACGCCGCTTCCAGGGAAGCAGTACTTC. Amino acid sequence: CASSLRTPLPGKQYF. The V gene is TRBV27, the J gene TRBJ2-7, with D possibly TRBD1 on 5 matching bases. The CDR3 is 15 residues long. V was clipped by 2 bases and J by 8 bases, with 19 bases between them. Germline CDR1 is MNHEY and CDR2 is SMNVEV (reference sequence).

CDR3 nucleotides: TGTGCCATCAGTCCCCGGGACAGTTACAATGAGCAGTTCTTC. This encodes CAISPRDSYNEQFF. The J gene is TRBJ2-1, the V gene TRBV10-3; 7 nucleotides match TRBD1. This CDR3 is built from 14 residues. V was clipped by 5 bases and J by 4 bases; unmatched bases: 5. The germline gives CDR1 ENHRY, CDR2 SYGVKD.

J is TRBJ1-2 and V is TRBV5-6, with D uncertain. The germline CDR1 and CDR2 sequences are SGHDT and YYEEEE. Deletions cut 4 bases from V and 2 bases from J, with 9 bases between. This CDR3 is built from 13 residues. CDR3 sequence reads: CASSHRSNYGYTF. In DNA, the CDR3 is TGTGCCAGCAGCCACCGGTCCAACTATGGCTACACCTTC.

This sequence joins TRBV4-1 and TRBJ2-5, with unresolved D. CDR3 size: 14 residues. Trimming pared 1 base from V and 2 bases from J, leaving 8 bases between. Germline-derived CDR1 and CDR2 are MGHRA and YSYEKL. DNA for the CDR3: TGCGCCAGCAGCCAAGGGGCTAATCAAGAGACCCAGTACTTC. Its translation: CASSQGANQETQYF.

The CDR3 here is CASSEHLGTPAEAFF. In DNA, the CDR3 is TGTGCCAGCAGTGAACATCTCGGGACTCCCGCTGAAGCTTTCTTT. This chain links TRBV6-1 with TRBJ1-1; TRBD1 is a possible D gene (5 bases). The V end was cut by 2 bases, the J end by 6 bases, with 16 bases between. The CDR3 is 15 amino acids. Per germline, CDR1 MNHNS and CDR2 SASEGT.

V usage is TRBV5-4 and J usage is TRBJ2-1, with 7 positions matching TRBD1. Germline V CDR1 and CDR2: SGHNT, YYREEE (reference sequence). The length of the CDR3 is 15 residues. V was pared by 4 bases and J by 6 bases, with 10 bases of the junction left unmatched. The CDR3 is CASSHRQGSGNEQFF. As DNA, the CDR3 is TGTGCCAGCAGCCACAGACAGGGAAGCGGCAATGAGCAGTTCTTC.

The V gene is TRBV30, the J gene TRBJ2-7; possible D gene TRBD2, 5 bases. Germline CDR1 GTSNPN, CDR2 SVGIG (reference sequence). CDR3 length equals 12 residues. V was cut by 5 bases and J by 5 bases, with 13 bases left in between. The CDR3 loop reads CAWDSLGDEQYF. CDR3 nucleotide sequence: TGTGCCTGGGACTCACTAGGAGACGAGCAGTACTTC.